Shown below are 20 T cell receptor beta chains from a single sample sequenced in a study of T cells after posttransplantation cyclophosphamide. Repertoires were generated with immunoSEQ multiplex PCR, while TCRdb's copy carries only in-frame clones and drops some. The repertoire holds about 18,000 clones, approximately 82% seen once, with over 8% in the top ten. Sequencing input: memory CD4+ T cells sorted from blood. The receptors here all came from a man aged 25-45 years in good health and a related stem cell transplant donor.

The chain uses TRBV6-4 and TRBJ2-3; 12 bases line up with TRBD1. This CDR3 region has 15 residues. Germline V lookup: CDR1 MRHNA, CDR2 SNTAGT. V lost 0 bases, J lost 6 bases, and 1 base stayed unmatched. CDR3 loop: CASSDSGTGGDTQYF. As DNA, the CDR3 is TGTGCCAGCAGTGACTCTGGGACAGGGGGCGATACGCAGTATTTT.

The chain carries TRBV7-2 and TRBJ1-3; D may be TRBD1 (6 bases). The CDR3 extends over 15 amino acids. V lost 1 base to trimming and J lost 1 base, with 8 bases between them. Per the germline V gene, CDR1 is SGHTA and CDR2 is FQGNSA. DNA for the CDR3: TGTGCCAGCAGCTTAGGACAGGCGTCTGGAAACACCATATATTTT. This sequence encodes CASSLGQASGNTIYF.

Note on this clone: The same CDR3 also results from other DNA sequences found in this sample. V gene TRBV19 combines with J gene TRBJ1-6; no clear D. V was shortened by 4 bases and J by 7 bases, with 14 bases between the two germline ends. Germline V gene data show CDR1 as LNHDA and CDR2 as SQIVND (reference sequence). This CDR3 has 15 residues. CDR3 nucleotides: TGTGCCAGTAGTAGTATTCCCTCTTCGAATTCACCCCTCCACTTT. This sequence encodes CASSSIPSSNSPLHF.

J is TRBJ1-2 and V is TRBV5-1, with 9 positions matching TRBD1. V shed 4 bases, J shed 3 bases, and the junction held 16 bases outside the gene matches. Germline values: CDR1 SGHRS, CDR2 YFSETQ. This CDR3 region has 18 residues. CDR3 residues: CASSEFTGTGMNYYGYTF. The CDR3 nucleotides read TGCGCCAGCAGCGAGTTTACCGGGACAGGGATGAATTACTATGGCTACACCTTC.

The chain recombines TRBV27 with TRBJ2-7; TRBD2 agrees at 12 bases. The CDR3 consists of 15 residues. Germline V gene lookup returns CDR1 MNHEY and CDR2 SMNVEV (reference sequence). V trimming: 4 bases; J trimming: 2 bases; junction bases outside the gene matches: 3. The CDR3 loop is CASSSLAGGAYEQYF. The CDR3 DNA sequence: TGTGCCAGCAGTTCTCTAGCGGGGGGGGCCTACGAGCAGTACTTC.

This clone was found once. The V call is TRBV7-9, the J call TRBJ2-6; 7 bases agree with TRBD1. This CDR3 is built from 16 residues. V gave up 4 bases and J gave up 3 bases; unmatched junction bases: 6. Germline CDR1 is SEHNR and CDR2 is FQNEAQ (reference sequence). The chain's CDR3 is CASSSEGAGGANVLTF. In DNA, the CDR3 is TGTGCCAGCAGCTCCGAGGGGGCGGGTGGGGCCAACGTCCTGACTTTC.

The CDR3 loop reads CASREGGSSYEQYF. CDR3 DNA sequence: TGTGCCAGCAGAGAAGGGGGTAGCTCCTACGAGCAGTACTTC. The chain uses TRBV28 and TRBJ2-7; D is perhaps TRBD1 (6 bases). The CDR3 consists of 14 residues. V lost 6 bases and J 0 bases, leaving 12 bases between the germline ends. Germline-derived CDR1 and CDR2 are MDHEN and SYDVKM.

The V gene is TRBV11-3, the J gene TRBJ1-6; D is possibly TRBD1 (6 bases). Trimming removed 5 bases from V and 8 bases from J, with 13 bases in between. Germline loops: CDR1 SGHNT, CDR2 YENEEA. CDR3 size: 14 residues. The CDR3 bases are TGTGCCAGCAGCCAAGGGGGTTGGGATTCACCCCTCCACTTT. It specifies CASSQGGWDSPLHF.

V and J are TRBV28 and TRBJ2-6, with 7 bases identical to TRBD1. Germline lookup yields CDR1 MDHEN and CDR2 SYDVKM. After removal of 5 bases from V and 2 bases from J, the junction contained 12 bases not matched to a gene. This CDR3 region has 18 residues. CDR3 protein: CASSQPPRGIAGANVLTF. The CDR3 nucleotides are TGTGCCAGCAGTCAGCCACCCAGGGGGATCGCTGGGGCCAACGTCCTGACTTTC.

The CDR3 nucleotides read TGTGCCACCAGCAGACCCCAACAGGGGGGGGGTGAAAAACTGTTTTTT. It specifies CATSRPQQGGGEKLFF. The rearrangement joins TRBV15 to TRBJ1-4, with TRBD1 matching over 8 bases. CDR1 is LNHNV and CDR2 is YYDKDF in the germline V gene (reference sequence). The V gene end was trimmed by 2 bases and the J gene end by 7 bases; junction bases not matched to a gene: 9. There are 16 residues in the CDR3.

CDR3 sequence (DNA): TGCGCCAGCAGCTTAGAGTCCGGGACAGGGTTCCACGAGCAGTACTTC. Protein: CASSLESGTGFHEQYF. This chain connects TRBV5-1 to TRBJ2-7; the match to TRBD1 covers 9 bases. This CDR3 is 16 amino acids long. Losses at the gene ends were 2 bases for V and 5 bases for J; bases not matched to a gene: 11. The germline CDR1 and CDR2 sequences are SGHRS and YFSETQ.

The gene calls are TRBV5-4 and TRBJ1-6, with D possibly being TRBD1 (6 bases). CDR3 length: 15 residues. CDR1 is SGHNT, CDR2 YYREEE, per germline (reference sequence). The ends were cut back, 1 base at V and 6 bases at J, with 11 bases in the middle. Here the CDR3 DNA reads TGTGCCAGCAGCTTGATGGGGGCCGGTAATTCACCCCTCCACTTT. Protein: CASSLMGAGNSPLHF.

This sequence joins TRBV28 and TRBJ2-7, with D hard to call. The CDR3 has 11 amino acids. Trimming cost V 11 bases and J 2 bases, with 10 bases left between them. Per the germline V gene, CDR1 is MDHEN and CDR2 is SYDVKM. CDR3 amino acids: CALGRPYEQYF. In DNA form, the CDR3 reads TGTGCCCTTGGCCGTCCCTACGAGCAGTACTTC.

The chain combines TRBV19 with TRBJ2-5; TRBD1 matches 11 bases. The J call may not be correct, given that the DNA end is closer to TRBJ2-7. Germline CDR1 is LNHDA and CDR2 is SQIVND (reference sequence). CDR3 length equals 13 residues. In DNA, the CDR3 is TGTGCCAGTAGTAGGGACAGGGGGGACGAGCAGTACTTC. This sequence encodes CASSRDRGDEQYF.

This clone was seen only once. The gene calls are TRBV9 and TRBJ2-2, with D perhaps TRBD2 (5 bases). The CDR3 spans 14 residues. V shed 2 bases and J shed 8 bases, with 13 bases lying between them. Per the germline V gene, CDR1 is SGDLS and CDR2 is YYNGEE. For the CDR3, the DNA is TGTGCCAGCAGCGTTCAGTGGACGGGGGGGGAGCTGTTTTTT. Its protein product is CASSVQWTGGELFF.

This chain uses TRBV21-1 with TRBJ1-1; the table's D call of TRBD1 was not tested on the DNA. TRBV21-1 is designated a pseudogene. The CDR3 loop spans 13 amino acids. DNA of the CDR3: TGTGCCAGCAGCAATGTACAGGGCGGGGAAGCTTTCTTT. Translation: CASSNVQGGEAFF.

The rearrangement links TRBV12-5 to TRBJ1-2; 11 positions match TRBD1. The CDR3 sequence is 13 residues long. Per germline, CDR1 LGHNT and CDR2 FRNRAP. Trimming removed 6 bases from V and 6 bases from J; junction bases left unmatched: 3. CDR3 DNA sequence: TGTGCTAGTGGATGGGACAGGGGGAATGGCTACACCTTC. Translated: CASGWDRGNGYTF. The variable domain in full, completed from reference TRBV12-5 and TRBJ1-2, reads DARVTQTPRHKVTEMGQEVTMRCQPILGHNTVFWYRQTMMQGLELLAYFRNRAPLDDSGMPKDRFSAEMPDATLATLKIQPSEPRDSAVYFCASGWDRGNGYTFGSGTRLTVV.

This chain connects TRBV2 to TRBJ1-5; D ambiguous. Germline-derived CDR1 and CDR2 are SNHLY and FYNNEI. The CDR3 runs 13 residues. V shed 8 bases and J shed 4 bases, with 12 bases lying between them. The CDR3 sequence: CASCSGRNQPQHF. In nucleotides, the CDR3 is TGTGCCAGCTGTTCAGGTCGTAATCAGCCCCAGCATTTT.

The V gene is TRBV5-1, the J gene TRBJ2-1, with 9 positions matching TRBD1. With V trimmed by 0 bases and J by 8 bases, 6 bases remained unmatched. The germline gives CDR1 SGHRS, CDR2 YFSETQ. The CDR3 runs 15 residues. CDR3 sequence reads: CASSLGQGGVDEQFF. The CDR3 coding sequence is TGCGCCAGCAGCTTGGGACAGGGGGGGGTGGATGAGCAGTTCTTC.

The CDR3 loop reads CASSLAVSGVADTQYF. The CDR3 bases are TGTGCCAGCAGCTTAGCGGTCTCGGGGGTTGCAGATACGCAGTATTTT. The chain joins TRBV7-6 to TRBJ2-3, with TRBD2 as a possible D gene (6 bases). V gave up 0 bases and J gave up 4 bases, with 14 bases separating them. Germline values: CDR1 SGHVS, CDR2 FNYEAQ. The CDR3 runs 16 residues.